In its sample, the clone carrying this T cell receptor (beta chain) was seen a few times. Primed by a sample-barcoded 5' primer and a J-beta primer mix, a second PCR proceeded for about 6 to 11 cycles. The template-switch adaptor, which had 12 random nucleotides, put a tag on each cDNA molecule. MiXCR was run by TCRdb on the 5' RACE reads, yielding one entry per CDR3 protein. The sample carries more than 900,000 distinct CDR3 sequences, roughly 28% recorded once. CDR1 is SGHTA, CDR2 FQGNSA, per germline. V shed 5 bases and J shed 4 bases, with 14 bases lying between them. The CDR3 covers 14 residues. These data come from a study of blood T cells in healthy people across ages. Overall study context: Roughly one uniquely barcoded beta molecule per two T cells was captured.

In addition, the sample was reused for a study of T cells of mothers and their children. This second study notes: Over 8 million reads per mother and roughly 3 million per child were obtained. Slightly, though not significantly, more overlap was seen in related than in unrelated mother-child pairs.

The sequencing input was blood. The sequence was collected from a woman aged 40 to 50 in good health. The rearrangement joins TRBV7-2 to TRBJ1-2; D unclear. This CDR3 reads CASSPNGGSYGYTF. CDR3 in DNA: TGTGCCAGCAGCCCTAACGGCGGGTCCTATGGCTACACCTTC.